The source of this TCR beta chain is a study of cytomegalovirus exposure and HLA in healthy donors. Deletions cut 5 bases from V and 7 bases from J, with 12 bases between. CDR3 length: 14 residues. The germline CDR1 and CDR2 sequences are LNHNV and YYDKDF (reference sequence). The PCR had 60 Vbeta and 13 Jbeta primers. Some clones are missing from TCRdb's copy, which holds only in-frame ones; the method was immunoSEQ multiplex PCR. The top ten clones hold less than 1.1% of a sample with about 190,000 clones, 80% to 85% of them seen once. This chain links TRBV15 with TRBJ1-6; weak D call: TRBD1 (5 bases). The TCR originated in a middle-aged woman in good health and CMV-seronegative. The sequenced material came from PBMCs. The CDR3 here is CATSGGRTNSPLHF. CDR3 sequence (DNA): TGTGCCACCAGCGGCGGACGGACAAATTCACCCCTCCACTTT.